These 13 T cell receptor beta chains came from one sample sequenced in a study of tumor-infiltrating lymphocytes in localized non-small cell lung cancer. The assay was immunoSEQ multiplex PCR, and TCRdb's table has in-frame clones only and misses some. The table includes roughly 13,000 clones, about 74% detected once. Sample: lung tumor tissue. These receptors were collected from a human donor with non-small cell lung cancer.

In DNA, the CDR3 is TGTGCCAGCAGCTTAGGGGTCGGGGGTAAAGCTTTCTTT. Its protein product is CASSLGVGGKAFF. The gene calls are TRBV11-2 and TRBJ1-1; weak D call: TRBD1 (5 bases). The CDR3 totals 13 residues. V was shortened by 1 base and J by 9 bases, with 12 bases between the two germline ends. The germline V gene has CDR1 SGHAT and CDR2 FQNNGV.

The chain has TRBV5-1 and TRBJ2-7, with 11 bases fitting TRBD2. The CDR3 totals 15 residues. The J segment lost 7 bases and the V segment lost 7 bases, leaving 13 bases of the junction unmatched. CDR1 is SGHRS, CDR2 YFSETQ, per germline. Written as DNA, the CDR3 is TGCGCCAGCGCCCTGGGGACTAGCGGCCAGGGGGAGCAGTACTTC. It specifies CASALGTSGQGEQYF.

This rearrangement joins TRBV27 to TRBJ2-5, with TRBD1 as a possible D gene (6 bases). The CDR3 covers 13 residues. Between the trimmed V and J ends, which lost 4 bases and 5 bases, there was a span of 11 bases. Germline V gives CDR1 MNHEY, CDR2 SMNVEV (reference sequence). The CDR3 region is CASSYRVRETQYF. The CDR3 nucleotides read TGTGCCAGCAGTTACAGGGTGAGGGAGACCCAGTACTTC.

The table lists this clone with a count of one. V gene TRBV4-1 combines with J gene TRBJ2-2; 10 nucleotides agree with TRBD2. The CDR3 runs to 18 residues. J was trimmed by 3 bases and V by 2 bases; bases with no gene match: 9. Germline CDR1 is MGHRA and CDR2 is YSYEKL. The chain's CDR3 is CASSQRALAGEYTGELFF. The CDR3 DNA follows: TGCGCCAGCAGCCAAAGGGCCCTAGCGGGAGAGTACACCGGGGAGCTGTTTTTT.

The chain is built from TRBV5-1 and TRBJ2-1; D may be TRBD2 (5 bases). The CDR3 has 15 amino acids. Germline lookup yields CDR1 SGHRS and CDR2 YFSETQ. V was pared by 2 bases and J by 0 bases, with 9 bases between. CDR3 nucleotides: TGCGCCAGCAGCTTAGCGGCGAGCTCCTACAATGAGCAGTTCTTC. Protein: CASSLAASSYNEQFF.

The genes are TRBV18 and TRBJ1-1, with a weak D call TRBD1 (6 bases). CDR1 is KGHSH and CDR2 is LQKENI in the germline V gene. The CDR3 loop spans 14 amino acids. The V and J ends lost 1 base and 5 bases respectively, with 11 bases between them. The CDR3 nucleotides are TGTGCCAGCTCACCACGAGGGGGGGAAACTGAAGCTTTCTTT. This encodes CASSPRGGETEAFF.

The chain is built from TRBV27 and TRBJ2-1; 7 positions agree with TRBD1. CDR1 and CDR2 from the germline V gene are MNHEY and SMNVEV (reference sequence). V was clipped by 5 bases and J by 1 base; unmatched bases: 14. CDR3 length equals 18 residues. The CDR3 DNA reads as TGTGCCAGCAGTCTTAGGGTGACAGGGTTCTCGTCCTACAATGAGCAGTTCTTC. This translates into CASSLRVTGFSSYNEQFF.

The chain combines TRBV11-2 with TRBJ2-1, with D tentatively TRBD1 or TRBD2 (6 bases each). Trimming pared 5 bases from V and 6 bases from J, leaving 14 bases between. This CDR3 has 14 amino acids. Germline V gene lookup returns CDR1 SGHAT and CDR2 FQNNGV. The CDR3, as DNA: TGTGCCAGCAGCCTCCCGGGGGCACGCAATGAGCAGTTCTTC. It is translated as CASSLPGARNEQFF.

This clone was seen a few times. Within the sample, other DNA sequences also encode this same CDR3. CDR3: CATSRGQGNEKLFF. The DNA of the CDR3 is TGTGCCACCAGCAGGGGACAGGGGAATGAAAAACTGTTTTTT. V usage is TRBV15 and J usage is TRBJ1-4; TRBD1 aligns across 10 bases. The CDR3 covers 14 residues. CDR1 and CDR2 (germline): LNHNV, YYDKDF (reference sequence). V shed 3 bases, J shed 5 bases, and the junction held 0 bases outside the gene matches.

This clone was picked up one time. The chain uses TRBV18 and TRBJ2-2; D perhaps matches TRBD2 (6 bases). CDR3 size: 15 residues. Germline CDR1 is KGHSH and CDR2 is LQKENI. V gave up 6 bases and J gave up 3 bases, with 14 bases separating them. DNA for the CDR3: TGTGCCAGCTCGTCCGGGACTTCCCACACCGGGGAGCTGTTTTTT. Translated, it gives CASSSGTSHTGELFF.

The gene calls are TRBV28 and TRBJ2-2, with a weak D call TRBD1 (5 bases). The CDR3 sequence is 13 residues long. Germline loops: CDR1 MDHEN, CDR2 SYDVKM. Trimming removed 7 bases from V and 0 bases from J, with 6 bases in between. CDR3 sequence: CASTQANTGELFF. The CDR3 region has the DNA TGTGCCAGCACACAGGCGAACACCGGGGAGCTGTTTTTT.

The chain uses TRBV28 and TRBJ1-2, with 7 bases identical to TRBD1. J gave up 1 base and V 3 bases, and 5 bases lay outside the gene matches. The CDR3 is 15 amino acids. The germline CDR1 and CDR2 sequences are MDHEN and SYDVKM. CDR3 sequence reads: CASSFEGGFNYGYTF. The DNA for the CDR3 is TGTGCCAGCAGTTTTGAAGGGGGCTTTAACTATGGCTACACCTTC.

This clone was observed once. This sequence joins TRBV5-4 and TRBJ1-6; 7 bases are shared with TRBD1. Germline CDR1 SGHNT, CDR2 YYREEE (reference sequence). V was clipped by 5 bases and J by 6 bases; unmatched bases: 5. There are 14 residues in the CDR3. CDR3 amino acids: CASSNDRANSPLHF. DNA for the CDR3: TGTGCCAGCAGTAACGACAGGGCTAATTCACCCCTCCACTTT.